Here is one T cell receptor (beta chain) with its context. Its antigen is as yet unknown. Germline assignment: CDR1 SEHNR and CDR2 FQNEAQ (reference sequence). Trimming removed 3 bases from V and 10 bases from J, with 15 bases in between. The CDR3 loop spans 13 amino acids. TCRdb called the 5' RACE reads again in MiXCR, with one record for every CDR3 protein. In the table there are more than 300,000 distinct CDR3 sequences, approximately 22% of which are singletons. This sample is drawn from a study of T-cell memory formation after mild COVID-19. Study conclusions and caveats: CD4+ clones that contracted lay mainly in CM and EM; CD8+ ones lay in EMRA.

The chain carries TRBV7-9 and TRBJ1-1; the D gene is possibly TRBD1 (5 bases). This clonotype was sampled from a man in his late teens or twenties who had mild COVID-19 (a few samples of this study predate the infection). Cell type and time point are not known. Sequenced sample: PBMCs or a T cell subset sorted from them (not recorded which). DNA for the CDR3: TGTGCCAGCAGCTTGGACGCAGGGTTTGTAGCTTTCTTT. As protein: CASSLDAGFVAFF.